The clone carrying this TCR beta chain has at least ten counts. Its target is unknown. Previously described methods and listed TCR primers were used for bulk TCR libraries. TCRdb itself ran the PCR reads through MiXCR, one entry per CDR3 protein. The sample gives around 460,000 distinct CDR3 sequences, around a fifth of which show up once; around 0.86% is in the top ten. From germline, CDR1 is MNHNS and CDR2 SASEGT. Trimming took off 2 bases at V and 0 bases at J, with 7 bases between the two ends. This CDR3 spans 14 amino acids. These data come from a study of molecular identifiers for immune sequencing clone quantification. Study results and limitations: Clones that had above 20 RNA copies took up over 98% of effector molecules but under 1% in naive cells.

The specimen sequenced was naive CD8+ T cells from blood, with Jurkat cell RNA spiked in. Specified subset: FACS-sorted CD8+CD4-CCR7+CD45RA+ naive T cells. The TCR comes from a human donor in good health. Some libraries in this study had Jurkat cell RNA spiked in. V gene TRBV6-1 combines with J gene TRBJ1-1; D call uncertain. CDR3 amino acids: CASSERTVNTEAFF. CDR3 bases: TGTGCCAGCAGTGAACGAACAGTGAACACTGAAGCTTTCTTT.